This record looks at one T cell receptor beta chain sequence and its context. Antigen specificity is unknown. Germline CDR1 reads MDHEN; CDR2 reads SYDVKM. Trimming took off 7 bases at V and 11 bases at J, with 14 bases between the two ends. This CDR3 comprises 12 residues. Only in-frame clones appear in the TCRdb table, and some are missing; sequencing was by immunoSEQ multiplex PCR. The table has tens of thousands of clones, over 80% seen once. These data originate in a study of T cell responses to AZD1222 COVID-19 vaccine. General study findings and limits: Spike-specific TCRs gained breadth and depth after people received two AZD1222 doses. Nearly half of the spike-specific TCRs reportedly recognize variant regions that carry no mutations.

The sequence was collected from an adult in good health. The chain employs TRBV28 and TRBJ2-2; D is perhaps TRBD2 (5 bases). Specimen: peripheral blood, collected on day 0 of AZD1222 vaccination. For the CDR3, the DNA is TGTGCCAGCAACTTAGGAGGCTCCGAGCTGTTTTTT. Translation gives CASNLGGSELFF.